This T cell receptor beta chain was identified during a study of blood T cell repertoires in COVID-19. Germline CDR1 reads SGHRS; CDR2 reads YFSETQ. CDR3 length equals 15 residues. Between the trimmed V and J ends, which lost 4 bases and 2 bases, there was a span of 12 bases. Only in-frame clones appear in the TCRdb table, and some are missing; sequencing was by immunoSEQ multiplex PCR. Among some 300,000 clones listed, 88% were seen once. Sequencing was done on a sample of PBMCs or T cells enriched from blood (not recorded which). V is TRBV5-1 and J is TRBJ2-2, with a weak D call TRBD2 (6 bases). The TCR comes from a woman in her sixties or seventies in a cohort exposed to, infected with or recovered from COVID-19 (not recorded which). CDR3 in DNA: TGCGCCAGCAGCCCGGGACTGGCAAACACCGGGGAGCTGTTTTTT. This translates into CASSPGLANTGELFF.